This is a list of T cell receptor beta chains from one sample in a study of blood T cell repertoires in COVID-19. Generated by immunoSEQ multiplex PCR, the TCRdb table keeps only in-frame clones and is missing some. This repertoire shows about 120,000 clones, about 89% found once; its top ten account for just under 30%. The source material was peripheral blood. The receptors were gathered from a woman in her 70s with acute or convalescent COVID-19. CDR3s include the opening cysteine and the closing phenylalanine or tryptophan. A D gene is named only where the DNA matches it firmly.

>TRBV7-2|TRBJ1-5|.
CASSLPNQPQHF
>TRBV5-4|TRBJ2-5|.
CASSFGGPPQETQYF
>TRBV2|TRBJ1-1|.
CASSAATGRSDTEAFF
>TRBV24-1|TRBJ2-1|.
CATSDTSDRWNEQFF
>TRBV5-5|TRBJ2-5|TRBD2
CASSLVAGVQETQYF
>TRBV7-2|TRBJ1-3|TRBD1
CASSLAGKWGQAWKDGNTIYF
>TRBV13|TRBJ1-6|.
CASSLRGIGSPLHF
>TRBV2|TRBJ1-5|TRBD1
CASSFDRVGQPQHF
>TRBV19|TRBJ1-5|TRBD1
CASSGTGGSNQPQHF
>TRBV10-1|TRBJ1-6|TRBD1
CASSGGLQGNNSPPHF
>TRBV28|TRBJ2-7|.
CASRARRSSYEQYF
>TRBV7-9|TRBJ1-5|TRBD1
CASSYGTGISQPQHF
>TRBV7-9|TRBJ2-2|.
CASSKGLSTGELFF
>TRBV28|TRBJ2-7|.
CASSWGGATYEQYF
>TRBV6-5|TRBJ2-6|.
CASSRETGLSNVLTF
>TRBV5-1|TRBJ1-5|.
CASSPPTGTPSPQPQHF
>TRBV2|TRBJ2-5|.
CASKEPPQETQYF
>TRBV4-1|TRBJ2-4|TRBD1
CASSPGQGMRVAKNIQYF
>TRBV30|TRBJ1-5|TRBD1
CAWTPRGVLSNQPQHF